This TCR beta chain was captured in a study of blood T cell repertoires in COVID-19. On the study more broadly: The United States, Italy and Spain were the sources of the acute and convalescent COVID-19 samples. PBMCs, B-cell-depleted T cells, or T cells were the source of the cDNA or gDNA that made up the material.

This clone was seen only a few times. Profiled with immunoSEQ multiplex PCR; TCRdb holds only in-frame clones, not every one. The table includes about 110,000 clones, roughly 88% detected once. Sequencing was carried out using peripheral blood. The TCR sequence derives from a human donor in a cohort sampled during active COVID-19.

Here the CDR3 reads CASSRQGEYGYTF. CDR3 DNA sequence: TGTGCCAGCAGCCGTCAAGGAGAGTATGGCTACACCTTC. The chain joins TRBV5-8 to TRBJ1-2; D call uncertain. The V end lost 4 bases, the J end lost 5 bases, and 12 bases lay between the germline ends. The CDR3 length is 13 residues. The germline V gene encodes CDR1 SGHTS and CDR2 YDEGEE.